The rows below give T cell receptor beta chains drawn from one sample of a study of T cells in Graves' hyperthyroidism and ophthalmopathy. MiXCR was run by TCRdb on the multiplex PCR reads, yielding one entry per CDR3 protein. The sample yields around 600,000 distinct CDR3 sequences, 45% seen once. Sequences were obtained from peripheral blood or thyroid tissue (not recorded which). Receptors originate from an adult man with Graves' disease, either hyperthyroidism or ophthalmopathy (not recorded which). CDR3s include the opening cysteine and the closing phenylalanine or tryptophan. A D gene is named only where the DNA matches it firmly. Rows give clone size only sometimes, using once, few, many, or a class for an expanded clone.

CSVVPGGDYGYTF	TGCAGCGTTGTACCAGGGGGGGACTATGGCTACACCTTC	many	TRBD1	TRBV29-1	TRBJ1-2
CASSLGSHNTEAFF	TGTGCCAGCAGCTTAGGGTCCCATAACACTGAAGCTTTCTTT	few	-	TRBV7-6	TRBJ1-1
CASVGGPSMIGYTF	TGTGCCAGCGTCGGAGGGCCGTCAATGATCGGCTACACCTTC	few	-	TRBV5-4	TRBJ1-2
CASSWAGGGQNIQYF	TGTGCCAGCAGTTGGGCTGGTGGGGGACAAAACATTCAGTACTTC	-	-	TRBV12-3/TRBV12-4	TRBJ2-4
CASSGRETGELFF	TGTGCCAGCAGCGGGAGGGAAACCGGGGAGCTGTTTTTT	-	TRBD2	TRBV7-9	TRBJ2-2
CASSPRDKNSPLHF	TGTGCCAGCAGTCCCCGGGACAAAAATTCACCCCTCCACTTT	-	-	TRBV25-1	TRBJ1-6
CSVGQGQATEAFF	TGCAGCGTAGGACAGGGGCAGGCCACTGAAGCTTTCTTT	many	TRBD1	TRBV29-1	TRBJ1-1
CASSLQGVVNYGYTF	TGTGCCAGCAGCTTGCAAGGTGTCGTTAACTATGGCTACACCTTC	-	-	TRBV7-9	TRBJ1-2
CASRQSGTSYEQYF	TGTGCCAGCAGGCAATCCGGAACCTCCTACGAGCAGTACTTC	-	-	TRBV11-3	TRBJ2-7
CASSYSIAASGNEQYF	TGTGCCAGCAGTTACTCGATAGCGGCCTCCGGAAACGAGCAGTACTTC	few	-	TRBV6-5	TRBJ2-7
CASSLLQGAGLVAFF	TGTGCCAGCAGTTTACTACAGGGGGCTGGCCTTGTTGCTTTCTTT	-	TRBD1	TRBV13	TRBJ1-1
CASSSPDPFSPLHF	TGCGCCAGCAGCTCCCCGGACCCCTTTTCACCCCTCCACTTT	few	-	TRBV5-1	TRBJ1-6
CASTTSDSGNTIYF	TGTGCCAGTACCACTTCAGACTCTGGAAACACCATATATTTT	-	-	TRBV19	TRBJ1-3
CASSLGGIISYEQYF	TGTGCCAGCAGCTTAGGCGGGATAATCTCCTACGAGCAGTACTTC	-	-	TRBV11-2	TRBJ2-7
CARDLRGHYGYTF	TGTGCTAGAGATCTTCGGGGGCACTATGGCTACACCTTC	-	-	TRBV2	TRBJ1-2
CASSQGDRETEKLFF	TGCGCCAGCAGCCAAGGCGATAGGGAGACTGAAAAACTGTTTTTT	-	-	TRBV4-1	TRBJ1-4
CARVDRNTEAFF	TGTGCTAGAGTGGACCGGAACACTGAAGCTTTCTTT	-	-	TRBV24-1	TRBJ1-1
CASSVEAGSNYGYTF	TGTGCCAGCAGCGTAGAGGCAGGTTCTAACTATGGCTACACCTTC	many	-	TRBV9	TRBJ1-2
CASSERVATDTQYF	TGTGCCAGCAGTGAGAGGGTGGCGACAGATACGCAGTATTTT	-	-	TRBV6-1	TRBJ2-3
CASSQDPGRGRPETQYF	TGTGCCAGCAGCCAAGATCCGGGCAGGGGGCGTCCAGAGACCCAGTACTTC	-	TRBD1	TRBV7-9	TRBJ2-5
CASRRDTRGDAFF	TGTGCCAGTAGACGGGACACTCGAGGGGACGCTTTCTTT	many	-	TRBV19	TRBJ1-1
CASSMGLFDGELFF	TGTGCCAGCAGCATGGGACTGTTTGACGGGGAGCTGTTTTTT	-	-	TRBV7-9	TRBJ2-2
CASSLESTQETQYF	TGCGCCAGCAGCTTAGAGTCTACGCAAGAGACCCAGTACTTC	few	-	TRBV5-1	TRBJ2-5
CASSQDGAWGSNEKLFF	TGTGCCAGCAGCCAAGACGGCGCTTGGGGCAGTAATGAAAAACTGTTTTTT	-	-	TRBV14	TRBJ1-4
CSADGLSGRGTYEQYF	TGCAGTGCTGATGGCCTTAGCGGGAGGGGCACCTACGAGCAGTACTTC	-	TRBD2	TRBV20-1	TRBJ2-7
CASSSGQMNSPLHF	TGTGCCAGCAGCTCGGGACAGATGAATTCACCCCTCCACTTT	-	TRBD1	TRBV7-9	TRBJ1-6
CSVEEGQSPTEAFF	TGCAGCGTTGAAGAAGGACAGTCCCCCACTGAAGCTTTCTTT	many	-	TRBV29-1	TRBJ1-1
CASSVRDRGYEKLFF	TGTGCCAGCAGTGTCCGGGACAGAGGATATGAAAAACTGTTTTTT	-	TRBD1	TRBV7-2	TRBJ1-4
CASSRLGGRSYEQYF	TGTGCCAGCAGCCGTCTGGGGGGCAGGTCCTACGAGCAGTACTTC	few	-	TRBV25-1	TRBJ2-7
CAISESGGSATNEKLFF	TGTGCCATCAGTGAGTCGGGAGGTTCGGCAACTAATGAAAAACTGTTTTTT	many	-	TRBV10-3	TRBJ1-4
CSGTMTVGNTIYF	TGCAGCGGGACAATGACAGTTGGAAACACCATATATTTT	-	-	TRBV29-1	TRBJ1-3